This T cell receptor (beta chain) originates from a study of blood T cell repertoires in COVID-19. TCRdb keeps only in-frame clones here, not all; method: immunoSEQ multiplex PCR. Of approximately 670,000 clones listed, about 90% are singletons. In this sample, this clone turned up a few times. This same CDR3 is encoded by further DNA sequences in the sample. The CDR3 is made up of 10 amino acids. The V gene lost 6 bases and the J gene lost 3 bases, with 3 bases spanning the gap. Germline assignment: CDR1 SNHLY and CDR2 FYNNEI. The chain has TRBV2 and TRBJ2-7; D remains unclear. The TCR was taken from a woman younger than 35 with acute or convalescent COVID-19. Sequencing input: peripheral blood. CDR3 amino acids: CASSYYEQYF. In DNA, the CDR3 is TGTGCCAGCAGCTACTACGAGCAGTACTTC.